The present T cell receptor (beta chain) was sequenced within a study of neurological immune-mediated disorders. This CDR3 region has 14 residues. Trimming stripped 7 bases from V and 4 bases from J, with 16 bases between. Germline CDR1 and CDR2: MDHEN and SYDVKM. At least ten counts were recorded for this clonotype. The antigen is undetermined. By 5'RACE with 10-nucleotide random UMIs, the cDNA was made. TCRdb re-called the 5' RACE reads through MiXCR, storing one row per CDR3 protein. The table lists roughly 74,000 distinct CDR3 sequences, around 5.5% of them singletons. General observations from the study: As far as clinical or MRI features were concerned, none was associated with the multiple sclerosis repertoire cluster. One related-CDR3 cluster, identified by phylogenetic grouping, held the repertoires of 18 of 34 multiple sclerosis patients and was a possible signature.

The study built unsorted libraries from 2 million PBMCs kept at -80 C. The sequenced material came from PBMCs. The chain couples TRBV28 to TRBJ1-1, with D possibly TRBD1 on 5 matching bases. This receptor was taken from a man aged 18-30 years with multiple sclerosis. The DNA for the CDR3 is TGTGCCAGCACCAATGAGGGGTGGCTCACTGAAGCTTTCTTT. Translation gives CASTNEGWLTEAFF.